The entry below describes one T cell receptor beta chain. Its specificity is unknown. This entry is derived from a study of T cell responses to AZD1222 COVID-19 vaccine. Sequencing was performed with immunoSEQ multiplex PCR; in TCRdb, only in-frame clones are kept and a portion is missing. The table has over 100,000 clones, approximately 86% seen once. General study points: At 160-218 and 743-854, vaccine-associated CD4 TCRs were dominant, and they spanned spike. The reported proportion of spike-specific TCRs targeting unmutated variant regions was nearly half.

Germline CDR1 and CDR2: SGDLS and YYNGEE. The germline V and J ends were trimmed by 0 bases and 4 bases, with 7 bases remaining between them. The CDR3 is 13 residues long. The clonotype comes from an adult in good health. The rearrangement joins TRBV9 to TRBJ1-2; possible D gene TRBD1, 5 bases. The starting material was peripheral blood, obtained on day 0 of AZD1222 vaccination. CDR3 protein: CASSVGDGYGYTF. As DNA, the CDR3 is TGTGCCAGCAGCGTAGGGGACGGCTATGGCTACACCTTC.